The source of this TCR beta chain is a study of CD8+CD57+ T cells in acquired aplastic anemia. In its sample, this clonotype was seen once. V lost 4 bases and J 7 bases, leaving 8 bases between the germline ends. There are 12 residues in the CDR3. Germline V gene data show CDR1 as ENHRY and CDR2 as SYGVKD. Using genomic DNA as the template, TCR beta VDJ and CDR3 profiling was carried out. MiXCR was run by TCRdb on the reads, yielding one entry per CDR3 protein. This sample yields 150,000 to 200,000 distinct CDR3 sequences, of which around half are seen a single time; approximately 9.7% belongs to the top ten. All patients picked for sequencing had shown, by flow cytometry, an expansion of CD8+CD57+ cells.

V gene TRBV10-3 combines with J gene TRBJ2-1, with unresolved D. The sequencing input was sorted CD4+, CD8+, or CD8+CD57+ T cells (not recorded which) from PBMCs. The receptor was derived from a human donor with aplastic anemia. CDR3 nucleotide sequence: TGTGCCATCAGTGGAACAAGGAATGAGCAGTTCTTC. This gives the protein CAISGTRNEQFF.